This TCR beta chain was sequenced for a study of tumor and adjacent non-tumor tissue in lung cancer. Across the whole study: Samples averaged about 4.17 million productive TCRbeta reads each.

The template was RNA from unsorted bulk tissue. A note on this clonotype: The antigen is not known.

A modified ARM-PCR protocol with three rounds of nested PCR amplified TCRbeta. MiXCR was run by TCRdb on the multiplex PCR reads, yielding one entry per CDR3 protein. Altogether tens of thousands of distinct CDR3 sequences are present, roughly 70% being singletons, with the ten largest covering around 12%. Germline CDR1 is SGHRS and CDR2 is YFSETQ. This CDR3 spans 15 amino acids. The ends were cut back, 5 bases at V and 0 bases at J, with 11 bases in the middle. Study outcomes and limitations: Tumor tissue had significantly higher TCR diversity than normal lung.

The TCR sequence derives from a woman aged 70-85 years with non-small cell lung cancer. The rearrangement uses TRBV5-1 and TRBJ1-4; TRBD1 might be the D (6 bases). Sequenced sample: lung tumor tissue. CDR3 protein: CASRIGGATNEKLFF. CDR3 bases: TGCGCCAGCAGAATAGGGGGTGCAACTAATGAAAAACTGTTTTTT.